This section outlines one T cell receptor beta chain sequence together with its context. This entry comes from a study of blood T cell repertoires in COVID-19. Study in general: Collection of acute and convalescent COVID-19 samples took place in the United States, Italy and Spain. The cDNA or gDNA used as material had been derived from T cells, B-cell-depleted T cells, or PBMCs.

V dropped 8 bases and J dropped 5; count of bases not matched to a gene: 3. The CDR3 contains 13 residues. Germline CDR1 reads SGHTA; CDR2 reads FQGNSA. Methods used by the authors: For nucleated cells, counts were estimated from reference gene primer amplification. The repertoire was sequenced with immunoSEQ multiplex PCR; TCRdb's copy has only in-frame clones and lacks some. The DNA was the basis for D and trimming; V, J and clone size are from that table. The sample has a few hundred thousand clones, over 75% seen once. Sequencing used peripheral blood. This chain links TRBV7-2 with TRBJ2-2, with TRBD1 identical over 9 bases. The TCR comes from a man aged 50-60 years with active or convalescent COVID-19. The DNA of the CDR3 is TGTGCCAGCGGGACAGGGATGACCGGGGAGCTGTTTTTT. As protein: CASGTGMTGELFF.